A single sample gave rise to the 3 T cell receptor beta chains below, sequenced in a study of blood T cell repertoires in COVID-19. Sequencing was performed with immunoSEQ multiplex PCR; in TCRdb, only in-frame clones are kept and a portion is missing. The sample consists of 200,000 to 300,000 clones, approximately 86% of them appearing once. The sequencing input was peripheral blood. Source of these receptors: a man aged 35 to 55 who had recovered from COVID-19.

The V and J genes are TRBV21-1 and TRBJ1-1; the DNA was not compared with TRBD1, the D call given in the table. TRBV21-1 is an annotated pseudogene. This CDR3 is built from 14 residues. The CDR3, as DNA: TGTGCCAGCAGCGAAACAGCAGGCGCGACTGAAGCTTTCTTT. Translation gives CASSETAGATEAFF.

The chain links TRBV25-1 to TRBJ1-5; no clear D gene. CDR1 is MGHDK, CDR2 SYGVNS, per germline. CDR3 size: 15 residues. The V gene lost 1 base and the J gene lost 0 bases, with 7 bases spanning the gap. The CDR3 DNA follows: TGTGCCAGCAGTGAATCTCAGTATAGCAATCAGCCCCAGCATTTT. It encodes CASSESQYSNQPQHF.

The chain couples TRBV3-1 (or the pseudogene TRBV3-2) to TRBJ2-7; D gene unclear. Trimming removed 2 bases at V and 6 bases at J, with 5 bases between. CDR3 length equals 11 residues. CDR1 and CDR2 from the germline V gene are LGHDT and YNNKEL (reference sequence). The CDR3 here is CASSQQSEQYF. The CDR3 DNA reads TGTGCCAGCAGCCAACAATCCGAGCAGTACTTC.